This TCR beta chain is from a study of regulatory T cells in long-lasting Graves disease. Study-level background: Graves' disease counted as persistent after over 5 years of antithyroid drugs with positive TSH receptor antibodies.

According to the study, TCR beta libraries were built with iRepertoire HTBI primers and CDR3-region Arm-PCR. TCRdb fed the multiplex PCR reads into MiXCR, producing one record per CDR3 protein. The table includes some 450,000 distinct CDR3 sequences, around a quarter detected once. V was shortened by 0 bases and J by 6 bases, with 10 bases between the two germline ends. Looked up from germline, CDR1 is SGHRS and CDR2 is YFSETQ. The CDR3 runs to 15 residues. This clonotype was counted at least ten times. This sample's time point: persistent/refractory GD, antithyroid drugs over 5 years with positive TRAb. With RNA extracted from PBMCs as input, the TCR library was made.

Sample: peripheral blood mononuclear cells (PBMCs), taken when the disease was refractory, from a patient treated with antithyroid drugs. This TCR came from a female donor with Graves disease. V and J are TRBV5-1 and TRBJ1-6; D not certain. The CDR3 DNA follows: TGCGCCAGCAGCTTGGACAATTCGAGTAATTCACCCCTCCACTTT. Amino acid sequence: CASSLDNSSNSPLHF.